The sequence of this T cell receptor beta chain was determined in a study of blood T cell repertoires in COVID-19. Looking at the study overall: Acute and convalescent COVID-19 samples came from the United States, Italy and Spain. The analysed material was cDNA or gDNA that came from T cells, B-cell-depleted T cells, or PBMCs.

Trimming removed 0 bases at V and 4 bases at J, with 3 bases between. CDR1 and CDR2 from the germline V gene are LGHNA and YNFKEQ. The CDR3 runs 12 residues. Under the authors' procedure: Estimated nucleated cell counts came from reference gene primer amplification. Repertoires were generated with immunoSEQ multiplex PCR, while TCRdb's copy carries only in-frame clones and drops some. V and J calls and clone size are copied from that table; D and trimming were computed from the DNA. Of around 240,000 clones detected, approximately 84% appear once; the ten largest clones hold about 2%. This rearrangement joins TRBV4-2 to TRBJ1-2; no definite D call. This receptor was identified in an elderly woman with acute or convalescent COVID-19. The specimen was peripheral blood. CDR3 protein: CASSQDSYGYTF. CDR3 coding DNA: TGTGCCAGCAGCCAAGATAGCTATGGCTACACCTTC.